A single sample gave rise to the 12 T cell receptor beta chains below, sequenced in a study of blood T cell repertoires in COVID-19. Sequencing was performed with immunoSEQ multiplex PCR; in TCRdb, only in-frame clones are kept and a portion is missing. This sample carries roughly 100,000 clones, 75% to 90% of them seen once, and the ten largest clones take roughly 4.4%. Sequences were obtained from peripheral blood. Receptors were obtained from a human donor in a cohort sampled during active COVID-19.

The chain is built from TRBV7-2 and TRBJ2-2, with no clear D. Germline V lookup: CDR1 SGHTA, CDR2 FQGNSA. The CDR3 sequence is 14 residues long. V was clipped by 4 bases and J by 2 bases, with 8 bases between them. The CDR3 sequence: CASSSHVNTGELFF. The CDR3 bases are TGTGCCAGCAGCTCACACGTAAACACCGGGGAGCTGTTTTTT. Drawing the rest from reference TRBV7-2 and TRBJ2-2, the complete variable domain is GAGVSQSPSNKVTEKGKDVELRCDPISGHTALYWYRQSLGQGLEFLIYFQGNSAPDKSGLPSDRFSAERTGGSVSTLTIQRTQQEDSAVYLCASSSHVNTGELFFGEGSRLTVL.

The J gene is TRBJ2-7, the V gene TRBV2; perhaps TRBD1 as D (6 bases). Germline CDR1 and CDR2: SNHLY and FYNNEI. The V end was cut by 8 bases, the J end by 6 bases, with 11 bases between. This CDR3 is 11 amino acids long. The CDR3 reads CASHKQGEQYF. CDR3 sequence (DNA): TGTGCCAGCCACAAACAGGGCGAGCAGTACTTC.

The chain links TRBV19 to TRBJ2-1, with 7 bases identical to TRBD1. J was trimmed by 3 bases and V by 8 bases; bases with no gene match: 4. The CDR3 runs to 13 residues. Germline CDR1 LNHDA, CDR2 SQIVND (reference sequence). CDR3 sequence: CASRQGFYNEQFF. The CDR3 bases are TGTGCCAGTCGACAGGGTTTCTACAATGAGCAGTTCTTC.

The chain couples TRBV27 to TRBJ1-6, with D uncertain. CDR1 is MNHEY and CDR2 is SMNVEV in the germline V gene (reference sequence). V was trimmed by 8 bases and J by 15 bases, leaving 14 bases between them. The CDR3 extends over 11 amino acids. Here the CDR3 DNA reads TGTGCCAGCGGAGATAAGACTCGCCTCCACTTT. The encoded protein is CASGDKTRLHF.

The rearrangement joins TRBV3-1 (or the pseudogene TRBV3-2) to TRBJ1-5; D is unclear. V lost 0 bases and J 7 bases, leaving 7 bases between the germline ends. The CDR3 covers 13 residues. Germline V gene data show CDR1 as LGHDT and CDR2 as YNNKEL (reference sequence). The CDR3 DNA reads TGTGCCAGCAGCCAAGATAGAAACCAGCCCCAGCATTTT. Protein sequence: CASSQDRNQPQHF.

In its sample, this clone was seen a few times. The chain joins TRBV9 to TRBJ1-2, with D possibly being TRBD1 (6 bases). CDR3 length: 14 residues. Trimming stripped 6 bases from V and 4 bases from J, with 16 bases between. In germline, CDR1 is SGDLS, CDR2 YYNGEE. The CDR3 DNA follows: TGTGCCAGCACCCAAAGCGGGGGCGGCTATGGCTACACCTTC. Its protein product is CASTQSGGGYGYTF.

The rearrangement uses TRBV6-2 or TRBV6-3 and TRBJ1-4; TRBD1 is a possible D gene (5 bases). Germline V gene data show CDR1 as MNHEY and CDR2 as SVGEGT. The CDR3 runs 14 residues. Deletions cut 2 bases from V and 4 bases from J, with 8 bases between. For the CDR3, the DNA is TGTGCCAGCAGTTACCACAGGTTTAATGAAAAACTGTTTTTT. Translated: CASSYHRFNEKLFF.

The chain carries TRBV19 and TRBJ2-5; 8 bases agree with TRBD2. V gave up 5 bases and J gave up 5 bases; unmatched junction bases: 13. The CDR3 has 16 residues. Germline assignment: CDR1 LNHDA and CDR2 SQIVND (reference sequence). CDR3 sequence (DNA): TGTGCCAGTAGTTCTGGGGCTAGCGGGTATGGGGAGACCCAGTACTTC. Translation gives CASSSGASGYGETQYF.

This chain joins TRBV6-2 or TRBV6-3 and TRBJ1-5; the D gene is possibly TRBD1 (5 bases). Trimming removed 2 bases at V and 4 bases at J, with 12 bases between. The germline gives CDR1 MNHEY, CDR2 SVGEGT. This CDR3 contains 15 residues. CDR3 DNA sequence: TGTGCCAGCAGTTACGTTCAGGGCCTAAATCAGCCCCAGCATTTT. This translates into CASSYVQGLNQPQHF.

A few counts support this clone. The chain recombines TRBV28 with TRBJ1-1; D remains ambiguous. The V gene's germline CDR1 is MDHEN and CDR2 SYDVKM. V was trimmed by 3 bases and J by 1 base, leaving 9 bases between them. This CDR3 contains 14 residues. Here the CDR3 reads CASSLTRRNTEAFF. The DNA for the CDR3 is TGTGCCAGCAGTTTGACCAGGCGGAACACTGAAGCTTTCTTT.

V and J are TRBV7-6 and TRBJ1-4; 9 nucleotides align to TRBD1. The trim removed 5 bases at V and 10 bases at J, leaving 11 bases unmatched. In germline, CDR1 is SGHVS, CDR2 FNYEAQ. CDR3 length equals 15 residues. Here the CDR3 reads CASSPPGTGFRKLFF. CDR3 bases: TGTGCCAGCAGCCCCCCCGGGACAGGGTTTCGAAAACTGTTTTTT.

The chain uses TRBV18 and TRBJ2-2; 11 bases are a match to TRBD2. The germline V gene has CDR1 KGHSH and CDR2 LQKENI. The trim removed 1 base at V and 1 base at J, leaving 14 bases unmatched. The CDR3 has 21 residues. The CDR3 coding sequence is TGTGCCAGCTCACCACTCCCCCCTACTAGCGGGGGAAAGGGGAACACCGGGGAGCTGTTTTTT. This translates into CASSPLPPTSGGKGNTGELFF.